This passage covers 6 T cell receptor beta chains from one sample sequenced in a study of T cell responses to AZD1222 COVID-19 vaccine. Clones were read by immunoSEQ multiplex PCR, and TCRdb kept only the in-frame ones, dropping some. The sample lists some 120,000 clones; 80% to 90% were seen once. This specimen was peripheral blood, taken on day 0 of AZD1222 vaccination. The receptors were gathered from an adult in good health.

This chain uses TRBV7-2 with TRBJ2-2; D might be TRBD1 (6 bases). Per germline, CDR1 SGHTA and CDR2 FQGNSA. V was shortened by 5 bases and J by 4 bases, with 17 bases between the two germline ends. This CDR3 comprises 16 residues. For the CDR3, the DNA is TGTGCCAGCAGCCCCCGCCCCAGGGGAGTCACCGGGGAGCTGTTTTTT. It translates to CASSPRPRGVTGELFF. Variable domain in full (rest from reference TRBV7-2 and TRBJ2-2): GAGVSQSPSNKVTEKGKDVELRCDPISGHTALYWYRQSLGQGLEFLIYFQGNSAPDKSGLPSDRFSAERTGGSVSTLTIQRTQQEDSAVYLCASSPRPRGVTGELFFGEGSRLTVL.

The chain couples TRBV7-3 to TRBJ2-3; TRBD2 might be the D (6 bases). The CDR3 contains 16 residues. V was cut by 2 bases and J by 2 bases, with 14 bases left in between. Germline V gene lookup returns CDR1 SGHTA and CDR2 FQGTGA. CDR3 amino acids: CASSLGAGSNTDTQYF. CDR3 nucleotides: TGTGCCAGCAGCTTAGGAGCGGGTTCTAACACAGATACGCAGTATTTT.

The J gene is TRBJ1-5, the V gene TRBV12-3 or TRBV12-4; no clear D. Between the trimmed V and J ends, which lost 5 bases and 1 base, there was a span of 6 bases. CDR3 length equals 13 residues. DNA of the CDR3: TGTGCCAGCAGTGCAGAAAGCAATCAGCCCCAGCATTTT. Amino acids: CASSAESNQPQHF.

The V and J genes are TRBV7-9 and TRBJ1-1; D is uncertain. Between the trimmed V and J ends, which lost 0 bases and 1 base, there was a span of 9 bases. Germline CDR1 is SEHNR and CDR2 is FQNEAQ (reference sequence). This CDR3 comprises 15 residues. The CDR3 DNA is TGTGCCAGCAGCTTAGCTGAGGGCCAGAACACTGAAGCTTTCTTT. Encoded protein: CASSLAEGQNTEAFF.

This chain joins TRBV4-3 and TRBJ1-1; possible D gene TRBD1, 6 bases. This CDR3 contains 15 residues. Trimming shortened V by 1 base and J by 6 bases, and 15 bases separated the two germline ends. Germline-derived CDR1 and CDR2 are LGHNA and YSLEER. The CDR3 DNA reads as TGCGCCAGCAGCCAAGGATGGGCAGGGGACGCTGAAGCTTTCTTT. It encodes CASSQGWAGDAEAFF.

The J gene is TRBJ1-2, the V gene TRBV5-6, with 10 bases fitting TRBD1. The CDR3 consists of 13 residues. Germline trimming cut 4 bases from V and 8 bases from J; bases unmatched to any gene: 5. The V gene's germline CDR1 is SGHDT and CDR2 YYEEEE. CDR3 coding DNA: TGTGCCAGCAGCCGGGGACAGGGGTTGGGCTACACCTTC. Translation: CASSRGQGLGYTF.